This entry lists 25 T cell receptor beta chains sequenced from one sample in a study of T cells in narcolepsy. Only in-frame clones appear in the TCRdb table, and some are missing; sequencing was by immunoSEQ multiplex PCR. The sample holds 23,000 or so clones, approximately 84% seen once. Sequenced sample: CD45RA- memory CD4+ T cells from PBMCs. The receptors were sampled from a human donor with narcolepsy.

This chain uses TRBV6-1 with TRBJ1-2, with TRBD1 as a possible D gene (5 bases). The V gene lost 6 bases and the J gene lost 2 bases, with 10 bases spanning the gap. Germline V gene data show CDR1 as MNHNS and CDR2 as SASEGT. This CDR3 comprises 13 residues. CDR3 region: CASSREWNYGYTF. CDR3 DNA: TGTGCCAGCAGCAGGGAATGGAACTATGGCTACACCTTC.

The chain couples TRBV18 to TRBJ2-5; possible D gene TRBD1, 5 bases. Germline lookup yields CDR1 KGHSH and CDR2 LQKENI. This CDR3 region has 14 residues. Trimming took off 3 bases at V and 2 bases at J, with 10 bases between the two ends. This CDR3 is CASSPRQTQETQYF. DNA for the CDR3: TGTGCCAGCTCACCCCGACAGACTCAAGAGACCCAGTACTTC.

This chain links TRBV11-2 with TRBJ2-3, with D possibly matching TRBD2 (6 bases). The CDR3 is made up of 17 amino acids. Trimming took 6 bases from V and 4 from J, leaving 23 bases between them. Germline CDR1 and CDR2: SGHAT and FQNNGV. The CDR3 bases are TGTGCCAGCAGTCTATTTTTCGGGAGTGGCAACTCAGATACGCAGTATTTT. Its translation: CASSLFFGSGNSDTQYF.

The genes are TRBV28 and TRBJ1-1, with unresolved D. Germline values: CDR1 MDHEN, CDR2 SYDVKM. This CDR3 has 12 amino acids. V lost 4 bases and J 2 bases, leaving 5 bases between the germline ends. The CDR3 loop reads CASSSVNTEAFF. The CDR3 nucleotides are TGTGCCAGCAGTTCTGTAAACACTGAAGCTTTCTTT.

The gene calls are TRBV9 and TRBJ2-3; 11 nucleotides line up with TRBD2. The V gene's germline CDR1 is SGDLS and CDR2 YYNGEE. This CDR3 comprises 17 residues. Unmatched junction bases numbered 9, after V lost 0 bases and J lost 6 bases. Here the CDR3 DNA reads TGTGCCAGCAGCGTAGAGGGTAGCGGGAGGGCCGTCGATACGCAGTATTTT. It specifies CASSVEGSGRAVDTQYF.

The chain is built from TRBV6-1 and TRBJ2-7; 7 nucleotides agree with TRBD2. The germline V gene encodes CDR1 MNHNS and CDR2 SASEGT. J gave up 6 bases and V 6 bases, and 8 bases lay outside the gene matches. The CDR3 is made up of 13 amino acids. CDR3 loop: CASRRELFGEQYF. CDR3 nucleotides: TGTGCCAGCAGGCGGGAGCTCTTCGGCGAGCAGTACTTC.

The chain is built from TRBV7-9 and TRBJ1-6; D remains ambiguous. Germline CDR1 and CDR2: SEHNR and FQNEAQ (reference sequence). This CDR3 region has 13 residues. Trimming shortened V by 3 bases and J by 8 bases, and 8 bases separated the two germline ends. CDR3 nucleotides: TGTGCCAGCAGCTTGAGTAGAGATTCACCCCTCCACTTT. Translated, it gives CASSLSRDSPLHF.

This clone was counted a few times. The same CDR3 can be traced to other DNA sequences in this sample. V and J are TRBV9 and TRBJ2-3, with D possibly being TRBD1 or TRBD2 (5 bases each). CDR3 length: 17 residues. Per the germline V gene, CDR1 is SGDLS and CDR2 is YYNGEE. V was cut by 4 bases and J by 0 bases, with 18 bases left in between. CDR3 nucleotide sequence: TGTGCCAGCAGCAACAGAGGGGCTGCGACTAGCACAGATACGCAGTATTTT. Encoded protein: CASSNRGAATSTDTQYF.

CDR3 protein: CASSLGGTGEEKLFF. The DNA for the CDR3 is TGTGCCAGCAGCTTAGGTGGGACAGGGGAGGAAAAACTGTTTTTT. The chain employs TRBV11-2 and TRBJ1-4; TRBD1 matches at 10 bases. Germline V gives CDR1 SGHAT, CDR2 FQNNGV. The CDR3 is 15 residues long. The trim removed 1 base at V and 8 bases at J, leaving 4 bases unmatched.

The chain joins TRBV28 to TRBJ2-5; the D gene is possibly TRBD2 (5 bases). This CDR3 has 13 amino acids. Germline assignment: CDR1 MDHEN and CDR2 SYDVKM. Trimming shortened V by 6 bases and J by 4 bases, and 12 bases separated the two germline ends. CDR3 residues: CASRDSGRETQYF. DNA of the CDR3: TGTGCCAGCAGGGACTCCGGCCGAGAGACCCAGTACTTC.

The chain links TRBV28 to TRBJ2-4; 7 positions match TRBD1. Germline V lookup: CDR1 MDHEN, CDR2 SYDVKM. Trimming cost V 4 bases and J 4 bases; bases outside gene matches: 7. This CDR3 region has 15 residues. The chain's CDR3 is CASSSRDSRKNIQYF. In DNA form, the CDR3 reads TGTGCCAGCAGTTCACGGGACAGCAGAAAAAACATTCAGTACTTC.

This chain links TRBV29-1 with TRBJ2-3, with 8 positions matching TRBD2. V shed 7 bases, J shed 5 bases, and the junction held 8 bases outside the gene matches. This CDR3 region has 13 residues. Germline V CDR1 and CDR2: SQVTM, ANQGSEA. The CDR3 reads CSAVAGNEDTQYF. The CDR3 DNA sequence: TGCAGCGCGGTAGCGGGAAATGAAGATACGCAGTATTTT.

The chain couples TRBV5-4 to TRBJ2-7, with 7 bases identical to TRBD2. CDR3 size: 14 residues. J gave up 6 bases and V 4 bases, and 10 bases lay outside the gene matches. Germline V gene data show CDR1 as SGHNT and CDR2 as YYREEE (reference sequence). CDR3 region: CASSTYRDYTEQYF. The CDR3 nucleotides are TGTGCCAGCAGCACATACCGGGACTATACCGAGCAGTACTTC.

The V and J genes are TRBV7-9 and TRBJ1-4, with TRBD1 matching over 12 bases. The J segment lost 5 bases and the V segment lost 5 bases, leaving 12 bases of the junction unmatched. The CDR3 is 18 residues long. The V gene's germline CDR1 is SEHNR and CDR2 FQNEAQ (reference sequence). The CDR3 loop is CASSTLRDRGRRNEKLFF. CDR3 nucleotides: TGTGCCAGCAGCACTCTCCGGGACAGGGGGCGTCGAAATGAAAAACTGTTTTTT.

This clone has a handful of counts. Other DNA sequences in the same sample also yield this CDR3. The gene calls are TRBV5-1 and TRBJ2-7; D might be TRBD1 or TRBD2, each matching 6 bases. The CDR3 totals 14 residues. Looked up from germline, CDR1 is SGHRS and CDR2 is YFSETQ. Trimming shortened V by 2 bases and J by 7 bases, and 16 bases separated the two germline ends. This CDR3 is CASSLTQGGGEQYF. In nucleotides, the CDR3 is TGCGCCAGCAGCTTAACACAGGGAGGTGGGGAGCAGTACTTC.

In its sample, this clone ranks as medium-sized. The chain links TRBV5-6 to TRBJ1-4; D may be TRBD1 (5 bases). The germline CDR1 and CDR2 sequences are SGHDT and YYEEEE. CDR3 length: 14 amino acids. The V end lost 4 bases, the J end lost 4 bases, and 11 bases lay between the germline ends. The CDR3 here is CASSTRGLNEKLFF. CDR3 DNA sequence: TGTGCCAGCAGCACGAGGGGCCTTAATGAAAAACTGTTTTTT. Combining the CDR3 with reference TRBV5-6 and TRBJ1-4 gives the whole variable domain DAGVTQSPTHLIKTRGQQVTLRCSPKSGHDTVSWYQQALGQGPQFIFQYYEEEERQRGNFPDRFSGHQFPNYSSELNVNALLLGDSALYLCASSTRGLNEKLFFGSGTQLSVL.

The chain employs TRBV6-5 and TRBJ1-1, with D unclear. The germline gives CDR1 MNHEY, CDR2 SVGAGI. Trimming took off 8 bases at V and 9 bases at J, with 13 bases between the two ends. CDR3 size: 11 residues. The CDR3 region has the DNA TGTGCCAGCCGGCGACGTGACCAAGCTTTCTTT. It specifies CASRRRDQAFF.

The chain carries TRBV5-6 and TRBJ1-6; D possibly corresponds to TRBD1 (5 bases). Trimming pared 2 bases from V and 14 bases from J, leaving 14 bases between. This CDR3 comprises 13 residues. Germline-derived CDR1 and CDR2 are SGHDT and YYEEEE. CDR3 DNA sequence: TGTGCCAGCAGCTTAACAGGCCTGTCGACCCTCCACTTT. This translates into CASSLTGLSTLHF.

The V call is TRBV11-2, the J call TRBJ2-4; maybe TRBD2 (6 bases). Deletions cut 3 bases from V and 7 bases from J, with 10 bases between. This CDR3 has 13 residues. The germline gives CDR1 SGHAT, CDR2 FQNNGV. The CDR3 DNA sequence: TGTGCCAGCAGCTTCCCGGGAGCGAACATTCAGTACTTC. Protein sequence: CASSFPGANIQYF.

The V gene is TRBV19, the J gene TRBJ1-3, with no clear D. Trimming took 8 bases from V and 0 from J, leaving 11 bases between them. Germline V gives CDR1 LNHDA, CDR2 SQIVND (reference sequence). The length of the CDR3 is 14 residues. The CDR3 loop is CASESLSSGNTIYF. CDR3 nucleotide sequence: TGTGCCAGTGAGAGTCTTTCCTCTGGAAACACCATATATTTT.

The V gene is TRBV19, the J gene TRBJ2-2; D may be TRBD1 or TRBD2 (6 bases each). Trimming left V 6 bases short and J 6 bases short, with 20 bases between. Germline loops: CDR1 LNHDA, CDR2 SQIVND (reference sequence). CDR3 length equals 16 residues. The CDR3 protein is CASRTLGGPLAGELFF. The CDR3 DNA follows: TGTGCCAGTAGGACTCTAGGGGGGCCTCTCGCCGGGGAGCTGTTTTTT.

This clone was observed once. CDR3 bases: TGTGCCAGCAGCTTAAATGCAAACAATGAGCAGTTCTTC. This encodes CASSLNANNEQFF. The chain combines TRBV11-2 with TRBJ2-1; no clear D gene. Germline CDR1 and CDR2: SGHAT and FQNNGV. The CDR3 consists of 13 residues. Trimming cost V 2 bases and J 5 bases, with 7 bases left between them.

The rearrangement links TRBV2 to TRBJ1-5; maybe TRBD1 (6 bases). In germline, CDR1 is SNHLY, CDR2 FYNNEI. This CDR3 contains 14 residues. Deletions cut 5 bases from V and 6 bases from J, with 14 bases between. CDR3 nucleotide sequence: TGTGCCAGCAGTAGAGCAGGGGTTAGTCAGCCCCAGCATTTT. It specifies CASSRAGVSQPQHF. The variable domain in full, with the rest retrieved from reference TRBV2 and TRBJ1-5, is EPEVTQTPSHQVTQMGQEVILRCVPISNHLYFYWYRQILGQKVEFLVSFYNNEISEKSEIFDDQFSVERPDGSNFTLKIRSTKLEDSAMYFCASSRAGVSQPQHFGDGTRLSIL.

CDR3 in DNA: TGTGCCAGCAAAGCGGGAGCGAACACCGGGGAGCTGTTTTTT. Amino acid sequence: CASKAGANTGELFF. The rearrangement uses TRBV28 and TRBJ2-2; 8 positions agree with TRBD2. Germline values: CDR1 MDHEN, CDR2 SYDVKM. After removal of 7 bases from V and 0 bases from J, the junction contained 1 base not matched to a gene. The CDR3 runs to 14 residues.

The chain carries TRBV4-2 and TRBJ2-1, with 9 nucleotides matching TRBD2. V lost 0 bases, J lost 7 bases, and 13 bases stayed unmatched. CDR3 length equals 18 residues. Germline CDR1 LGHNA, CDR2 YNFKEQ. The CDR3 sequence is CASSQDTSGRPLGNEQFF. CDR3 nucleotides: TGTGCCAGCAGCCAAGATACAAGCGGGAGGCCCCTTGGGAATGAGCAGTTCTTC.